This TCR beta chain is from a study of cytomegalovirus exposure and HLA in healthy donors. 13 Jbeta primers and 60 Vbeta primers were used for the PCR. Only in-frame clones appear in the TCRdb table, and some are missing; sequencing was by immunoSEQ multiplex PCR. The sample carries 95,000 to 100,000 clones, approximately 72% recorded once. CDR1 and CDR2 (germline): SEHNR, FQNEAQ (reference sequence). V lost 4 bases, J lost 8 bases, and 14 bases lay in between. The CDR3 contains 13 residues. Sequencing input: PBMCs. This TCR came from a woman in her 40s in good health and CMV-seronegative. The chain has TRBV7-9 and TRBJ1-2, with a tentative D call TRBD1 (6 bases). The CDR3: CASSSERGQGYTF. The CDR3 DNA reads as TGTGCCAGCAGCTCCGAGCGGGGGCAAGGCTACACCTTC.